Following are 4 T cell receptor beta chains from one sample sequenced in a study of PD-1 blockade in classical Hodgkin lymphoma. Assay used: immunoSEQ multiplex PCR; TCRdb lists only in-frame clones, some missing. This repertoire shows over 50,000 clones, around 78% found once; its top ten account for about 16%. With no exception, relapse followed autologous stem cell transplantation in all patients, and brentuximab vedotin exposure varied. The sample here was peripheral blood mononuclear cells (PBMCs), taken before the second cycle of nivolumab. These receptor sequences come from a human donor with classical Hodgkin lymphoma.

The V call is TRBV5-8, the J call TRBJ2-7; D is tentatively TRBD1 or TRBD2 (5 bases each). Trimming removed 6 bases from V and 4 bases from J, with 20 bases in between. Germline assignment: CDR1 SGHTS and CDR2 YDEGEE. CDR3 length equals 15 residues. CDR3 in DNA: TGTGCCAGCACCCTTACCGGGACCAACCCTTACGAGCAGTACTTC. Protein sequence: CASTLTGTNPYEQYF.

This chain connects TRBV13 to TRBJ1-2; D is unclear. Germline V gene sequence: CDR1 PRHDT, CDR2 FYEKMQ (reference sequence). The CDR3 is 13 residues long. V was pared by 2 bases and J by 4 bases, with 8 bases between. CDR3 loop: CASSLLTGYGYTF. CDR3 sequence (DNA): TGTGCCAGCAGCTTATTGACCGGCTATGGCTACACCTTC. The full variable domain, completed using reference TRBV13 and TRBJ1-2, is AAGVIQSPRHLIKEKRETATLKCYPIPRHDTVYWYQQGPGQDPQFLISFYEKMQSDKGSIPDRFSAQQFSDYHSELNMSSLELGDSALYFCASSLLTGYGYTFGSGTRLTVV.

This chain links TRBV2 with TRBJ2-5, with D possibly being TRBD1 or TRBD2 (5 bases each). Germline V gene lookup returns CDR1 SNHLY and CDR2 FYNNEI. CDR3 size: 14 residues. V was cut by 7 bases and J by 0 bases, with 12 bases left in between. Here the CDR3 reads CASTMGVNQETQYF. The CDR3 DNA is TGTGCCAGCACCATGGGGGTTAACCAAGAGACCCAGTACTTC. Complete variable domain (other parts from reference TRBV2 and TRBJ2-5): EPEVTQTPSHQVTQMGQEVILRCVPISNHLYFYWYRQILGQKVEFLVSFYNNEISEKSEIFDDQFSVERPDGSNFTLKIRSTKLEDSAMYFCASTMGVNQETQYFGPGTRLLVL.

The chain employs TRBV25-1 and TRBJ2-5; D ambiguous. Germline assignment: CDR1 MGHDK and CDR2 SYGVNS. CDR3 length: 11 amino acids. The V end lost 3 bases, the J end lost 7 bases, and 6 bases lay between the germline ends. Here the CDR3 DNA reads TGTGCCAGCAGTGATCTTGTGACCCAGTACTTC. Residues: CASSDLVTQYF.